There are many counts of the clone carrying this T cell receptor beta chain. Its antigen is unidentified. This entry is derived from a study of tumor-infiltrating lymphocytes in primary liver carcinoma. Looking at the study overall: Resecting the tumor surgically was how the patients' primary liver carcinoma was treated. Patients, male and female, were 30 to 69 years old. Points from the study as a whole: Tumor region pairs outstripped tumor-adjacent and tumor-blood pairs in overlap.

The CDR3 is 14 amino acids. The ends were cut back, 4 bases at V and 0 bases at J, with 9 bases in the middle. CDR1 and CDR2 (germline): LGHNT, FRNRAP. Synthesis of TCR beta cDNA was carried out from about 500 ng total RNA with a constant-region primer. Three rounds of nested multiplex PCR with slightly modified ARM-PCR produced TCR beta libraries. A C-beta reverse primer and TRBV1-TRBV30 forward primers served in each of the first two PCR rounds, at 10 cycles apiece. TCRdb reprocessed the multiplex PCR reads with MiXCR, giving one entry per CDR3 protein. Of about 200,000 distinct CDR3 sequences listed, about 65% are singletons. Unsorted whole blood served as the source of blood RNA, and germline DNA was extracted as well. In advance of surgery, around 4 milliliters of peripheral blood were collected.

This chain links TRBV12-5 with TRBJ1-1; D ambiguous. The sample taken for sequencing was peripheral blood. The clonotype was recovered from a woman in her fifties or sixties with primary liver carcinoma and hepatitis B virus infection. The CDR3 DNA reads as TGTGCTAGTGGTTCCGGGAATATGAACACTGAAGCTTTCTTT. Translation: CASGSGNMNTEAFF.